These 25 T cell receptor beta chains were all obtained from the same sample, sequenced in a study of beta chain features in type 1 diabetes. Study-level results: TCRB CDR3s were moderately but significantly shorter in Type 1 diabetes patients in all four CD4+ subsets.

Of the isolated RNA, all was reverse transcribed, and so the sequenced material was expressed TCRB transcripts. The table came from immunoSEQ multiplex PCR; TCRdb's copy has only in-frame clones and leaves some out. The sample carries around 250,000 clones, approximately 14% recorded once. No antigen has been identified for these receptors. Sequenced: naive CD4+ T cells from blood. All receptors derive from a man under 40 with type 1 diabetes.

V gene TRBV6-5 combines with J gene TRBJ2-5, with 8 bases identical to TRBD2. The CDR3 is 14 residues long. Trimming removed 5 bases from V and 5 bases from J; junction bases left unmatched: 7. Germline-derived CDR1 and CDR2 are MNHEY and SVGAGI. Written as DNA, the CDR3 is TGTGCCAGCAGTCCCGTGCGGGGGGCGGAGACCCAGTACTTC. This sequence encodes CASSPVRGAETQYF.

The V and J genes are TRBV2 and TRBJ2-2; possible D gene TRBD2, 5 bases. Germline V gene data show CDR1 as SNHLY and CDR2 as FYNNEI. V lost 8 bases and J lost 3, with 13 bases in between. This CDR3 is built from 14 residues. The CDR3: CASREQQDTGELFF. The CDR3 DNA is TGTGCCAGCCGGGAACAGCAGGACACCGGGGAGCTGTTTTTT.

This clone was seen more than once but under ten times. This rearrangement joins TRBV5-1 to TRBJ1-5; D gene ambiguous. The germline gives CDR1 SGHRS, CDR2 YFSETQ. This CDR3 contains 16 residues. Trimming left V 4 bases short and J 0 bases short, with 14 bases between. CDR3 in amino acids: CASSLVAGNSNQPQHF. CDR3 DNA sequence: TGCGCCAGCAGCCTGGTGGCCGGGAATAGCAATCAGCCCCAGCATTTT.

The chain links TRBV18 to TRBJ2-7, with D perhaps matching TRBD2 (5 bases). The germline V gene encodes CDR1 KGHSH and CDR2 LQKENI. The CDR3 spans 15 residues. Trimming left V 6 bases short and J 2 bases short, with 17 bases between. CDR3 in amino acids: CASSQQEGRTYEQYF. The CDR3 DNA is TGTGCCAGCTCCCAGCAAGAAGGGAGAACCTACGAGCAGTACTTC.

This clone showed up just a few times. Different DNA sequences within this sample yield the same CDR3. The chain carries TRBV29-1 and TRBJ2-2, with a possible D match to TRBD1 (6 bases). Between the trimmed V and J ends, which lost 6 bases and 1 base, there was a span of 12 bases. The germline V gene encodes CDR1 SQVTM and CDR2 ANQGSEA. This CDR3 contains 14 residues. The CDR3 DNA is TGCAGCGTCGCCCCGGGACAGAACACCGGGGAGCTGTTTTTT. The encoded protein is CSVAPGQNTGELFF.

This chain uses TRBV4-1 with TRBJ2-2; D is perhaps TRBD2 (5 bases). V was pared by 1 base and J by 7 bases, with 16 bases between. Looked up from germline, CDR1 is MGHRA and CDR2 is YSYEKL. CDR3 length: 16 amino acids. The CDR3 nucleotides read TGCGCCAGCAGCCAAGGAGGGCTACTAGTGATCGGGGAGCTGTTTTTT. Residues: CASSQGGLLVIGELFF.

The chain combines TRBV5-1 with TRBJ1-1; D perhaps matches TRBD1 (6 bases). Germline V gene lookup returns CDR1 SGHRS and CDR2 YFSETQ. V dropped 2 bases and J dropped 5 bases, with 16 bases sitting between them. This CDR3 has 15 amino acids. CDR3 DNA sequence: TGCGCCAGCAGCTTACTACAGGGAGAAGGGACTGAAGCTTTCTTT. Amino acid sequence: CASSLLQGEGTEAFF.

V is TRBV29-1 and J is TRBJ2-3; 8 bases map to TRBD1. The CDR3 length is 13 residues. Trimming cost V 8 bases and J 2 bases; bases outside gene matches: 6. In germline, CDR1 is SQVTM, CDR2 ANQGSEA. CDR3 sequence reads: CSSMDRATDTQYF. DNA of the CDR3: TGCAGCTCAATGGACAGGGCCACAGATACGCAGTATTTT.

In its sample, this clone was seen a few times. This sequence joins TRBV10-3 and TRBJ1-1, with D possibly being TRBD1 (6 bases). The germline V gene encodes CDR1 ENHRY and CDR2 SYGVKD. The CDR3 totals 13 residues. V lost 8 bases, J lost 1 base, and 11 bases lay in between. Here the CDR3 reads CAIGTGQNTEAFF. The CDR3 DNA is TGTGCCATCGGGACGGGACAGAACACTGAAGCTTTCTTT.

This clone has only a few counts. V usage is TRBV27 and J usage is TRBJ2-1; D is undetermined. Germline V gives CDR1 MNHEY, CDR2 SMNVEV (reference sequence). Trimming pared 4 bases from V and 6 bases from J, leaving 7 bases between. This CDR3 region has 12 residues. CDR3 region: CASSYNPNEQFF. The DNA for the CDR3 is TGTGCCAGCAGTTATAATCCCAATGAGCAGTTCTTC.

The chain links TRBV4-1 to TRBJ1-1; TRBD1 agrees at 9 bases. Per germline, CDR1 MGHRA and CDR2 YSYEKL. The CDR3 runs to 13 residues. V gave up 4 bases and J gave up 8 bases; unmatched junction bases: 5. The CDR3 reads CASSRGQGSEAFF. CDR3 DNA sequence: TGCGCCAGCAGCCGAGGACAGGGGTCGGAAGCTTTCTTT.

The V and J genes are TRBV6-5 and TRBJ2-7; 10 bases are shared with TRBD1. The trim removed 0 bases at V and 6 bases at J, leaving 8 bases unmatched. The germline gives CDR1 MNHEY, CDR2 SVGAGI. This CDR3 has 16 residues. CDR3 in amino acids: CASSYSTGQGFVEQYF. CDR3 sequence (DNA): TGTGCCAGCAGTTACTCTACGGGACAGGGGTTCGTCGAGCAGTACTTC.

This clone was seen a few times. This chain links TRBV19 with TRBJ2-7; D might be TRBD2 (6 bases). The CDR3 is made up of 15 amino acids. The V and J ends lost 6 bases and 2 bases respectively, with 17 bases between them. From germline, CDR1 is LNHDA and CDR2 SQIVND (reference sequence). CDR3 loop: CASSPGAGGTYEQYF. The CDR3 DNA reads TGTGCCAGTAGCCCCGGGGCCGGGGGTACCTACGAGCAGTACTTC.

The V gene is TRBV11-3, the J gene TRBJ2-3; maybe TRBD1 (6 bases). V was pared by 1 base and J by 3 bases, with 23 bases between. There are 19 residues in the CDR3. The germline CDR1 and CDR2 sequences are SGHNT and YENEEA. The CDR3 bases are TGTGCCAGCAGCTTAGGAGCCTCAACCCTACAGGGTCGGACAGATACGCAGTATTTT. This encodes CASSLGASTLQGRTDTQYF.

This chain joins TRBV5-4 and TRBJ2-2; 9 positions match TRBD2. The germline CDR1 and CDR2 sequences are SGHNT and YYREEE (reference sequence). Unmatched junction bases numbered 6, after V lost 0 bases and J lost 6 bases. The CDR3 totals 16 residues. Here the CDR3 reads CASSLGSSGSSGELFF. CDR3 bases: TGTGCCAGCAGCTTGGGGAGTAGCGGGAGTTCCGGGGAGCTGTTTTTT.

This chain joins TRBV30 and TRBJ1-5, with D possibly matching TRBD1 (5 bases). Looked up from germline, CDR1 is GTSNPN and CDR2 is SVGIG (reference sequence). This CDR3 has 12 amino acids. V dropped 4 bases and J dropped 3 bases, with 7 bases sitting between them. The CDR3 region has the DNA TGTGCCTGGAAACAGGACAATCAGCCCCAGCATTTT. It codes for CAWKQDNQPQHF.

This clone was picked up a small number of times. The chain is built from TRBV29-1 and TRBJ2-7, with 11 bases lining up with TRBD2. This CDR3 has 14 amino acids. V lost 2 bases to trimming and J lost 3 bases; unmatched junction nucleotides: 3. In germline, CDR1 is SQVTM, CDR2 ANQGSEA. The CDR3 DNA sequence: TGCAGCGTTGAAAGGCTAGCGGGGGGCTACGAGCAGTACTTC. Amino acid sequence: CSVERLAGGYEQYF.

The chain joins TRBV27 to TRBJ1-2; 7 bases are shared with TRBD1. The CDR3 loop spans 16 amino acids. Germline CDR1 and CDR2: MNHEY and SMNVEV (reference sequence). After removal of 3 bases from V and 0 bases from J, the junction contained 7 bases not matched to a gene. CDR3 in amino acids: CASSLDRDSSNYGYTF. The CDR3 DNA follows: TGTGCCAGCAGTTTGGACCGGGACAGCTCTAACTATGGCTACACCTTC.

A few counts support this clone. The chain recombines TRBV19 with TRBJ1-2; 9 bases are shared with TRBD1. V was clipped by 9 bases and J by 4 bases; unmatched bases: 6. CDR1 is LNHDA, CDR2 SQIVND, per germline (reference sequence). CDR3 length: 13 amino acids. The chain's CDR3 is CASLQGAGYGYTF. The CDR3 coding sequence is TGTGCCAGCCTACAGGGGGCAGGCTATGGCTACACCTTC.

Only a few counts were recorded for this clone. This chain uses TRBV30 with TRBJ1-4; D is undetermined. Trimming removed 5 bases at V and 6 bases at J, with 13 bases between. There are 13 residues in the CDR3. Germline values: CDR1 GTSNPN, CDR2 SVGIG (reference sequence). The DNA for the CDR3 is TGTGCCTGGGGAGGGCAGTTTCATGAAAAACTGTTTTTT. Protein product: CAWGGQFHEKLFF.

The rearrangement joins TRBV2 to TRBJ1-1, with 9 bases that match TRBD1. Germline CDR1 SNHLY, CDR2 FYNNEI. The CDR3 is made up of 17 amino acids. V dropped 4 bases and J dropped 0; count of bases not matched to a gene: 9. The CDR3 sequence is CASSAARTGVLNTEAFF. CDR3 nucleotides: TGTGCCAGCAGTGCTGCCAGGACAGGGGTCTTGAACACTGAAGCTTTCTTT.

This chain connects TRBV9 to TRBJ1-6; no clear D. Trimming removed 3 bases from V and 9 bases from J, with 10 bases in between. The V gene's germline CDR1 is SGDLS and CDR2 YYNGEE. The CDR3 is 13 amino acids. CDR3 region: CASSGDLGSPLHF. For the CDR3, the DNA is TGTGCCAGCAGCGGAGACCTAGGTTCACCCCTCCACTTT.

The table lists this clone with a few counts. CDR3 sequence reads: CACTGSGNTIYF. The CDR3 DNA sequence: TGTGCCTGTACGGGCTCTGGAAACACCATATATTTT. The J gene is TRBJ1-3, the V gene TRBV30; D remains unclear. Trimming stripped 6 bases from V and 0 bases from J, with 6 bases between. This CDR3 has 12 residues. CDR1 GTSNPN and CDR2 SVGIG come from the germline V gene (reference sequence).

For this clone: The junction does not match germline at one end; this may be a read error. The V gene is TRBV29-1, the J gene TRBJ1-2; D might be TRBD1 (5 bases). The germline CDR1 and CDR2 sequences are SQVTM and ANQGSEA. The CDR3 covers 13 residues. In DNA form, the CDR3 reads TGCAGCGTTGAACTGCCGAGCCGGGTACGGACATCCTTC. As protein: CSVELPSRVRTSF.

This clone was seen more than once but under ten times. This chain joins TRBV4-1 and TRBJ2-6, with D maybe TRBD2 (6 bases). The CDR3 extends over 15 amino acids. V was cut by 4 bases and J by 2 bases, with 9 bases left in between. Per germline, CDR1 MGHRA and CDR2 YSYEKL. The CDR3 loop is CASSPGETGANVLTF. The CDR3 bases are TGCGCCAGCAGCCCGGGGGAAACTGGGGCCAACGTCCTGACTTTC.